A selection of T cell receptor beta chains follows, all from one sample in a study of OX40 agonist ivuxolimab in advanced cancers. Sequencing used immunoSEQ multiplex PCR; TCRdb keeps in-frame clones, though not all of them. Among tens of thousands of clones, 65% to 90% were seen once, and the ten largest hold around 1.1%. Material: CD4+ or CD8+ T cells sorted from blood, obtained in a trial of the OX40 agonist ivuxolimab. The source of these receptors is an adult with an advanced solid tumor such as melanoma, head and neck, liver or kidney cancer. Both conserved end residues are trimmed from each CDR3.

j_gene	v_gene	CDR3aa
TRBJ1-5	TRBV5-5	ASSLVTGVGNQPQH
TRBJ1-1	TRBV5-8	ASSRTTGQNTEAF
TRBJ1-3	TRBV10-3	AISGRTGGSSGNTIY
TRBJ2-1	TRBV2	ASSGYNEQF
TRBJ1-3	TRBV12-5	ASGYDTIY
TRBJ1-2	TRBV9	ASSVDRGGYT
TRBJ1-2	TRBV15	ATSRNVATDYYGYT
TRBJ2-2	TRBV5-1	ASSLVTGNTGELF
TRBJ2-1	TRBV7-8	ASSLVGGSGGRNEQF
TRBJ1-1	TRBV5-7	ASSPGMVSQNTEAF
TRBJ2-3	TRBV25-1	ASSEGRDVDTQY
TRBJ2-7	TRBV5-3	ARTRGGSYEQY
TRBJ2-5	TRBV7-8	ASSLAGETQY
TRBJ1-2	TRBV7-9	ASTFPGQVNYGYT
TRBJ1-1	TRBV10-1	ATQSQAGAGEAF
TRBJ1-3	TRBV7-2	ASSLRSTGNTIY
TRBJ2-3	TRBV19	ASKAVGTDTQY
TRBJ2-2	TRBV7-3	ASSSKGTSGTGELF
TRBJ2-7	TRBV5-1	ASSGQGPDEQY
TRBJ2-5	TRBV5-1	ASSLAIGGGHLKETQY
TRBJ2-7	TRBV6-6	ASNGAGGFYEQY
TRBJ1-2	TRBV9	ASSKQRDHPGYT
TRBJ1-6	TRBV19	ASSMEVGDNSPLH
TRBJ2-1	TRBV7-2	ASSLEVVRPEQF
TRBJ2-3	TRBV7-3	ASSPLPRGSTDTQY
TRBJ2-7	TRBV20-1	SARDNYEQY
TRBJ1-5	TRBV6-5	ASSRLQNQPQH
TRBJ2-2	TRBV7-3	ASKAGPTGELF
TRBJ1-5	TRBV2	ASSSGGQPQH
TRBJ1-1	TRBV19	ASSIRQRPAF
TRBJ1-5	TRBV7-2	ASSLSTGGTQPQH